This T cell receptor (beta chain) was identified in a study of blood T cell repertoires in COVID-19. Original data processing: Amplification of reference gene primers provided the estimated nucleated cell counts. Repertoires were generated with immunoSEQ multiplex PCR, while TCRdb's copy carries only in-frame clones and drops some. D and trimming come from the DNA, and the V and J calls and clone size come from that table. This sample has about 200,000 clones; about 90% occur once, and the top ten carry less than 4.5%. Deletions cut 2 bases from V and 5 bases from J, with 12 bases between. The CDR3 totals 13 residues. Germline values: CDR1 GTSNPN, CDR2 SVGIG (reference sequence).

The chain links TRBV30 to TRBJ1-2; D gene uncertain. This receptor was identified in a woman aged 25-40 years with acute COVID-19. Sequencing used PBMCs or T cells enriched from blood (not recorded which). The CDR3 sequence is CAWSMEVGYGYTF. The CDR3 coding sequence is TGTGCCTGGAGTATGGAGGTAGGATATGGCTACACCTTC.